This TCR beta chain was identified during a study of T cell responses to AZD1222 COVID-19 vaccine. Study results and limitations: Epitopes outside B.1.351 and B.1.1.7 mutated regions reportedly drew nearly half of spike TCRs. Dominant CD4 TCR responses targeted spike regions 160-218 and 743-854. Donors were chiefly white British, with a greater number of females, and clonal diversity was perhaps underestimated.

Sequencing used immunoSEQ multiplex PCR; TCRdb keeps in-frame clones, though not all of them. The sample records some 100,000 clones, approximately 87% being singletons. Comment on this clone: The antigen remains unidentified.

The origin of this receptor is an adult in good health. The sequences come from peripheral blood, collected on day 0 of AZD1222 vaccination.

The CDR3 region is CASSFGGYGYTF. The DNA of the CDR3 is TGTGCCAGCAGTTTTGGGGGCTATGGCTACACCTTC. The rearrangement uses TRBV12-3 or TRBV12-4 and TRBJ1-2; D perhaps matches TRBD1 (5 bases). The V end lost 3 bases, the J end lost 4 bases, and 6 bases lay between the germline ends. The CDR3 runs to 12 residues.